What follows is one TCR beta chain and its context. Its matching antigen is unknown. RNA was isolated and reverse transcribed to cDNA, the sequencing template. Produced via immunoSEQ multiplex PCR; TCRdb's table is partial and in-frame only. In the table there are roughly 220,000 clones, 35% to 45% of which are singletons. Sample treatment: oral pan-JAK inhibitor, 5-10 mg twice daily. This entry is derived from a study of CD8+ T cells in alopecia areata. Germline V lookup: CDR1 LNHDA, CDR2 SQIVND (reference sequence). The CDR3 has 14 amino acids. V was clipped by 7 bases and J by 2 bases, with 15 bases between them. Study findings and constraints: The study found tofacitinib significantly decreased scalp clonality and expanded CD8+ clones among the top 100. Sequencing of scalp samples also captures resident alphabeta T cells of normal skin.

The chain employs TRBV19 and TRBJ2-7, with a weak D call TRBD2 (5 bases). The sample here was CD4+ T cells sorted from blood, taken between weeks 30 and 35, from a patient treated with tofacitinib. The sequence derives from a human donor with alopecia areata. CDR3 nucleotide sequence: TGTGCCAGTAAGGCTCGCGGGCAGGCCTACGAGCAGTACTTC. This sequence encodes CASKARGQAYEQYF.